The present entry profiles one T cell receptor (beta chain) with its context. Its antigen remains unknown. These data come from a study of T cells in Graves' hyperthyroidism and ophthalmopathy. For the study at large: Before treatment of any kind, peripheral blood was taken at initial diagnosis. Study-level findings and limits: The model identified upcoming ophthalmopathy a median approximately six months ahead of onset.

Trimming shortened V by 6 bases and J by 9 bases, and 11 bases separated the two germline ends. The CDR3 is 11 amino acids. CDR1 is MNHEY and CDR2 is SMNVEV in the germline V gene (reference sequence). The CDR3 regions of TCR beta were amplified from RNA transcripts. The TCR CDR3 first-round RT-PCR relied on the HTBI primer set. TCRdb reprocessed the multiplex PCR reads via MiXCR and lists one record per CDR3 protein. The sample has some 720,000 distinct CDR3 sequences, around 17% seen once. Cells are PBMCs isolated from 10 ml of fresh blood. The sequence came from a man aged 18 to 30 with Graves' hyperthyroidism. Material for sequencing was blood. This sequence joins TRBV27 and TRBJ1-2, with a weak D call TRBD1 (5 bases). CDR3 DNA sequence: TGTGCCAGCAGAACAGGAAAAAGCTACACCTTC. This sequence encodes CASRTGKSYTF.